The clone carrying this TCR beta chain was detected ten times or more. Its antigen is still unknown. Flow cytometry had shown expanded CD8+CD57+ cells in the patients chosen for sequencing. CDR1 and CDR2 from the germline V gene are SGHVS and FQNEAQ. V was clipped by 0 bases and J by 4 bases, with 12 bases between them. The CDR3 consists of 15 residues. Genomic DNA constituted the template upon which TCR beta VDJ and CDR3 profiling was performed. Each CDR3 protein is one row after TCRdb ran MiXCR on the reads. The repertoire holds approximately 220,000 distinct CDR3 sequences, roughly half seen once, with about 8.3% in the top ten. This record belongs to a study of CD8+CD57+ T cells in acquired aplastic anemia. Broader study findings: Significant differences in CD8+ Simpson's diversity were not observed between patients and controls.

The clonotype was recovered from a human donor with aplastic anemia. The rearrangement uses TRBV7-8 and TRBJ1-2, with a weak D call TRBD1 (6 bases). The sequencing sample was made of sorted CD4+, CD8+, or CD8+CD57+ T cells (not recorded which) from PBMCs. CDR3 residues: CASSLARGQIYGYTF. CDR3 bases: TGTGCCAGCAGCTTAGCGCGGGGGCAGATCTATGGCTACACCTTC.